This paragraph covers one TCR beta chain sequence. No antigen is known for it. After the first PCR, alpha and beta chain libraries were processed separately. Cells stained for CD3, CD4, CD8, CD45RA, CD27 and viability were sorted into four CD45RA/CD27 subsets. J gave up 6 bases and V 5 bases, and 12 bases lay outside the gene matches. Germline V gene data show CDR1 as MNHEY and CDR2 as SVGEGT. The CDR3 sequence is 15 residues long. Both TRBC1 and TRBC2 were covered by a beta constant-region primer of two equimolar oligonucleotides. The ligated cDNA underwent four PCR rounds using SP2 and nested alpha and beta constant-region primers. A 12-nucleotide UMI and the SP2 primer were added to the cDNA 3' end by oligonucleotide ligation. One entry per CDR3 protein, called by TCRdb with MiXCR from the UMI-ligation and nested PCR reads. The sample consists of around 130,000 distinct CDR3 sequences, 36% of them appearing once.

The sample is drawn from a study of naive and memory T cell subsets. Study observations and caveats: Over 95% of naive TCR sequences appeared only once, unlike memory subsets.

The sequenced sample was central memory CD4+ T cells from blood. The gene calls are TRBV6-2 or TRBV6-3 and TRBJ2-7; TRBD1 agrees at 8 bases. The receptor's source is a human donor in good health. Here the CDR3 DNA reads TGTGCCAGCAGTCGAATAACAGGGGGTGTAGGCGAGCAGTACTTC. Its translation is CASSRITGGVGEQYF.